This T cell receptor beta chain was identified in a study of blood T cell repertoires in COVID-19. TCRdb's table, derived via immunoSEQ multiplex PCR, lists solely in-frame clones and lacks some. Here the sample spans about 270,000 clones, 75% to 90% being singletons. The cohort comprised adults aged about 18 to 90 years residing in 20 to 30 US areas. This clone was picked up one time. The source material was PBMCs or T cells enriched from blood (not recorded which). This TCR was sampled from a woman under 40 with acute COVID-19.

As DNA, the CDR3 is TGCGCCAGCAGCTCCCAGGGGGCGGCTTACGAGCAGTACTTC. Amino acids: CASSSQGAAYEQYF. The chain recombines TRBV5-1 with TRBJ2-7; 8 bases agree with TRBD1. CDR1 is SGHRS and CDR2 is YFSETQ in the germline V gene. This CDR3 spans 14 amino acids. Trimming at V came to 3 bases and at J to 4 bases, leaving 6 bases not matched to a gene.